This T cell receptor beta chain was identified during a study of control samples from healthy donors and cancer patients. The CDR3 covers 16 residues. Germline CDR1 WNHNN, CDR2 SYGVQD (reference sequence). Trimming removed 8 bases from V and 0 bases from J, with 17 bases in between. Libraries were prepared by immunoSEQ multiplex PCR; TCRdb keeps only in-frame clonotypes and omits some of them. The sample carries several thousand clones, 84% recorded once. This clone was found once. The clonotype originates from a female donor with lung cancer. V and J are TRBV10-1 and TRBJ1-5; no reliable D call. Sequenced input: formalin-fixed, paraffin-embedded tissue. As DNA, the CDR3 is TGCGCCAGCTGGGCCGGGAGCCCGTATAGCAATCAGCCCCAGCATTTT. It translates to CASWAGSPYSNQPQHF.